This T cell receptor (beta chain) was profiled in a study of OX40 agonist ivuxolimab in advanced cancers. The overall study: Earlier treatment with anti-PD-1, anti-PD-L1 or anti-CTLA-4 was permitted, and approximately 38% had received some.

Sequencing was performed with immunoSEQ multiplex PCR; in TCRdb, only in-frame clones are kept and a portion is missing. The sample shows 10,000 or so clones, 75% to 85% of them seen only once. The germline V gene encodes CDR1 MRHNA and CDR2 SNTAGT. Trimming removed 5 bases from V and 1 base from J; junction bases left unmatched: 10. The CDR3 sequence is 17 residues long. This TCR was recovered from an adult with an advanced solid tumor such as melanoma, head and neck, liver or kidney cancer. The sample consisted of CD4+ or CD8+ T cells sorted from blood, taken in a trial of the OX40 agonist ivuxolimab. The chain couples TRBV6-4 to TRBJ2-7; 11 bases map to TRBD2. The CDR3 coding sequence is TGTGCCAGCAGTATATTCCTAGCGGGAGGAACATCCTACGAGCAGTACTTC. Translating gives CASSIFLAGGTSYEQYF.